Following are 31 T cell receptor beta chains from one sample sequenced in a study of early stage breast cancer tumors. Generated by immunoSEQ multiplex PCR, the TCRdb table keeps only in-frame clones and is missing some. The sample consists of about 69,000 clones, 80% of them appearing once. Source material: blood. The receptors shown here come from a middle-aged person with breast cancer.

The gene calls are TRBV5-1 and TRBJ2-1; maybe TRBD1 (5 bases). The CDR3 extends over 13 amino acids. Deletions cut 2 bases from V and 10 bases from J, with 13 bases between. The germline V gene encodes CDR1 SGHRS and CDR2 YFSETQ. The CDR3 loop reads CASSFDRAGEQFF. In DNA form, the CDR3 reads TGCGCCAGCAGCTTTGACCGTGCAGGGGAGCAGTTCTTC.

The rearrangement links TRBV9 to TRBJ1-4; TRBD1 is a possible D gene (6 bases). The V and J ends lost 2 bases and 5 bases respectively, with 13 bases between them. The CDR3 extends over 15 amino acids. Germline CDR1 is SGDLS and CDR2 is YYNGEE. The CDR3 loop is CASSVSGTQNEKLFF. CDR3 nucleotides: TGTGCCAGCAGCGTCAGCGGGACACAAAATGAAAAACTGTTTTTT.

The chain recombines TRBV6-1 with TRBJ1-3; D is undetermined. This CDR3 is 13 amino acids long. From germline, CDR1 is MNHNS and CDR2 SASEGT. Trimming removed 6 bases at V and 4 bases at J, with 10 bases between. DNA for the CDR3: TGTGCCAGCAGGAGAGTAGGAGGAAACACCATATATTTT. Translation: CASRRVGGNTIYF.

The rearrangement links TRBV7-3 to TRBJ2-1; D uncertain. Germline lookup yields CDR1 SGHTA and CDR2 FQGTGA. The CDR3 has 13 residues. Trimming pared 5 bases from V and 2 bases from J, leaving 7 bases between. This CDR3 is CASSGSPYNEQFF. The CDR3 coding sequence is TGTGCCAGCAGCGGATCTCCCTACAATGAGCAGTTCTTC. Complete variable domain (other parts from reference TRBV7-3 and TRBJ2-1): GAGVSQTPSNKVTEKGKYVELRCDPISGHTALYWYRQSLGQGPEFLIYFQGTGAADDSGLPNDRFFAVRPEGSVSTLKIQRTERGDSAVYLCASSGSPYNEQFFGPGTRLTVL.

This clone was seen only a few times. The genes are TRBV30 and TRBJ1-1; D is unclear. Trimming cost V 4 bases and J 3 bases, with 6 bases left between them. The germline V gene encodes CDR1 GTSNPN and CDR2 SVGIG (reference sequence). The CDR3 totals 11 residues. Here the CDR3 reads CAWIKHTEAFF. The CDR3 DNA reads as TGTGCCTGGATAAAGCACACTGAAGCTTTCTTT.

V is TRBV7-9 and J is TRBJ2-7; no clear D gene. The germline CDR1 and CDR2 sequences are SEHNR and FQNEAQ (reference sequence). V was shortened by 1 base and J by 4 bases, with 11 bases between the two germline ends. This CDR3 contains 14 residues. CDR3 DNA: TGTGCCAGCAGCTTAGGGGGATTTGGTTACGAGCAGTACTTC. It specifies CASSLGGFGYEQYF.

The CDR3 DNA sequence: TGTGCCAGCAGTTTATTACAGGGGAGGGGCTACACCTTC. Protein sequence: CASSLLQGRGYTF. V and J are TRBV27 and TRBJ1-2; 7 nucleotides line up with TRBD1. Trimming removed 1 base from V and 8 bases from J; junction bases left unmatched: 4. The CDR3 spans 13 residues. Germline V gene data show CDR1 as MNHEY and CDR2 as SMNVEV (reference sequence).

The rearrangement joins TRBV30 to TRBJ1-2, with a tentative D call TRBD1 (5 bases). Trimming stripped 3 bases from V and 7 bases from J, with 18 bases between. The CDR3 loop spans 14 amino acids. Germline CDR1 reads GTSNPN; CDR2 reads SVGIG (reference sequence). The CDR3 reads CAWRGAGGGGGYTF. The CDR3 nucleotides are TGTGCCTGGAGAGGCGCCGGGGGAGGCGGTGGCTACACCTTC.

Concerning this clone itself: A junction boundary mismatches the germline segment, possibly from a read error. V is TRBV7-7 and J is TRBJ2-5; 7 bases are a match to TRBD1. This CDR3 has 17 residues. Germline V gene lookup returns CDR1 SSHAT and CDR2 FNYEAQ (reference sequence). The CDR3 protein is CASSLARDRAERETQYF. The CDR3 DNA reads TGTGCTAGCAGCTTAGCCAGGGACAGAGCCGAGAGAGAGACCCAGTACTTC. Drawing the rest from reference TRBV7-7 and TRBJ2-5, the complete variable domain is GAGVSQSPRYKVTKRGQDVTLRCDPISSHATLYWYQQALGQGPEFLTYFNYEAQPDKSGLPSDRFSAERPEGSISTLTIQRTEQRDSAMYRCASSLARDRAERETQYFGPGTRLLVL.

This CDR3 reads CASQGTQQYF. The CDR3 nucleotides are TGTGCCAGCCAGGGGACCCAGCAGTATTTT. The chain has TRBV2 and TRBJ2-3; D may be TRBD1 (6 bases). CDR3 length: 10 amino acids. Trimming stripped 8 bases from V and 11 bases from J, with 11 bases between. Germline-derived CDR1 and CDR2 are SNHLY and FYNNEI.

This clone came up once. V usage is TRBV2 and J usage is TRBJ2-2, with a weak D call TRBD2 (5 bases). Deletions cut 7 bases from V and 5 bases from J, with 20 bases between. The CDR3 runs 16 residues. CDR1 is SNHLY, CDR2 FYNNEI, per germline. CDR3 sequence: CASTKEGSVITGELFF. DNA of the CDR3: TGTGCCAGCACAAAGGAAGGGAGCGTGATAACCGGGGAGCTGTTTTTT. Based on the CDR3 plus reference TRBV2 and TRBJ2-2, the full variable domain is EPEVTQTPSHQVTQMGQEVILRCVPISNHLYFYWYRQILGQKVEFLVSFYNNEISEKSEIFDDQFSVERPDGSNFTLKIRSTKLEDSAMYFCASTKEGSVITGELFFGEGSRLTVL.

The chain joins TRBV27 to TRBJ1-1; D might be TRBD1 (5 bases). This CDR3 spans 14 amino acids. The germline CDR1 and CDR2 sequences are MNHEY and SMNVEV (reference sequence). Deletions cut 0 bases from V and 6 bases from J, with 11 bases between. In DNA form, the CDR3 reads TGTGCCAGCAGTTTATCGCCCCGAGGGGCTGAAGCTTTCTTT. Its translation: CASSLSPRGAEAFF.

This chain's CDR3 is CASSLGLPYYNEQFF. The CDR3 DNA follows: TGTGCCAGCAGTTTGGGACTACCGTATTACAATGAGCAGTTCTTC. The chain combines TRBV6-5 with TRBJ2-1; 7 bases agree with TRBD2. V shed 4 bases and J 4 bases; nucleotides not matched to a gene: 7. The CDR3 length is 15 residues. The germline V gene has CDR1 MNHEY and CDR2 SVGAGI.

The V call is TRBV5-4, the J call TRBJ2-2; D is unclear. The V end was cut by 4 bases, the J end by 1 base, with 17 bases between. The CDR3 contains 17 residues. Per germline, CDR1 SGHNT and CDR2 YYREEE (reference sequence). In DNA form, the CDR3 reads TGTGCCAGCAGCCACCCCGGCGGTCCCTTGAACACCGGGGAGCTGTTTTTT. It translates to CASSHPGGPLNTGELFF.

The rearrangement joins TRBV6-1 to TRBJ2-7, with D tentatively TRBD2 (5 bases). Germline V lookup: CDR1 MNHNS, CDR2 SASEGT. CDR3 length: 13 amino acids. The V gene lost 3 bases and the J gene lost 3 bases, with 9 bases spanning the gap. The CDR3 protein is CASSEREVYEQYF. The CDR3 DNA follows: TGTGCCAGCAGTGAGAGGGAAGTCTACGAGCAGTACTTC.

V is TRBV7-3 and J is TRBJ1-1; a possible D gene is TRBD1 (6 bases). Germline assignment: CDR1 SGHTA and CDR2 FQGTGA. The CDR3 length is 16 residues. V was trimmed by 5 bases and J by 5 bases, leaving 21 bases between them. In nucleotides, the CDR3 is TGTGCCAGCAGCCCTAAGGGGGTGGGGCTGAGGACTGAAGCTTTCTTT. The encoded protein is CASSPKGVGLRTEAFF.

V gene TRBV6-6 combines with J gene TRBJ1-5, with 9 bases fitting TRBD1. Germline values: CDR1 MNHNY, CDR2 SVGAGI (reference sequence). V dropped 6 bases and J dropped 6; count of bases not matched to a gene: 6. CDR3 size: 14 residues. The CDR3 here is CASRQGQGFQPQHF. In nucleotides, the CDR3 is TGTGCCAGCAGACAGGGACAGGGTTTTCAGCCCCAGCATTTT.

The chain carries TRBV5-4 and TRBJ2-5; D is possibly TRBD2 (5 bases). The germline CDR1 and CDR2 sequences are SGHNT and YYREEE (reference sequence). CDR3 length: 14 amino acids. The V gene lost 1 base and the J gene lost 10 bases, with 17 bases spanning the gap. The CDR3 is CASSLSGSPGNQYF. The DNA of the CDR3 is TGTGCCAGCAGCTTGTCGGGGTCCCCCGGAAACCAGTACTTC.

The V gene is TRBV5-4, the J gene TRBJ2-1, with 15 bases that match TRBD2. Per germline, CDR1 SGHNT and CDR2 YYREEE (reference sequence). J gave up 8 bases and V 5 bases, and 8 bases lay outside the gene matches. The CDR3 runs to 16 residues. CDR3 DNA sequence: TGTGCCAGCAGGCCTGGACTAGCGGGAGGGCCTTATGAGCAGTTCTTC. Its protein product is CASRPGLAGGPYEQFF.

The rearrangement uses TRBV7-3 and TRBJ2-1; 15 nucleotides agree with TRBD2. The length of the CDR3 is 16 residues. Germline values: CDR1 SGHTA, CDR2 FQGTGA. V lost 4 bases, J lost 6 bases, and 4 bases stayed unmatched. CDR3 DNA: TGTGCCAGCAGCTCACGGACTAGCGGGAGGGCCAATGAGCAGTTCTTC. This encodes CASSSRTSGRANEQFF.

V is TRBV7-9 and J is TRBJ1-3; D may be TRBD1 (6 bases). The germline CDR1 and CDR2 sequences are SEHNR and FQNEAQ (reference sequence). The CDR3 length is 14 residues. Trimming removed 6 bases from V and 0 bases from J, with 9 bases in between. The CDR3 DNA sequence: TGTGCCAGCAGACGGGACATCTCTGGAAACACCATATATTTT. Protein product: CASRRDISGNTIYF. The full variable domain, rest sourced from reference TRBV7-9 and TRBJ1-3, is DTGVSQNPRHKITKRGQNVTFRCDPISEHNRLYWYRQTLGQGPEFLTYFQNEAQLEKSRLLSDRFSAERPKGSFSTLEIQRTEQGDSAMYLCASRRDISGNTIYFGEGSWLTVV.

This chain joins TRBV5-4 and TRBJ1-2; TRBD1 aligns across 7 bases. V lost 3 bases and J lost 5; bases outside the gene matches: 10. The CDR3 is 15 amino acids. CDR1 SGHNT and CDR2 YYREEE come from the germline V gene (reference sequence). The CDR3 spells CASSSSGTDFYGYTF. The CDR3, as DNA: TGTGCCAGCAGCTCTTCCGGGACAGATTTTTATGGCTACACCTTC. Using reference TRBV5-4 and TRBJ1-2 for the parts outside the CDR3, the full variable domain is ETGVTQSPTHLIKTRGQQVTLRCSSQSGHNTVSWYQQALGQGPQFIFQYYREEENGRGNFPPRFSGLQFPNYSSELNVNALELDDSALYLCASSSSGTDFYGYTFGSGTRLTVV.

The CDR3 DNA reads as TGTGCCAGCAGTTTAGCTTTCTTT. As protein: CASSLAFF. The chain uses TRBV2 and TRBJ1-1, with D unresolved. CDR1 and CDR2 from the germline V gene are SNHLY and FYNNEI. The CDR3 consists of 8 residues. The V and J ends lost 5 bases and 10 bases respectively, with 2 bases between them.

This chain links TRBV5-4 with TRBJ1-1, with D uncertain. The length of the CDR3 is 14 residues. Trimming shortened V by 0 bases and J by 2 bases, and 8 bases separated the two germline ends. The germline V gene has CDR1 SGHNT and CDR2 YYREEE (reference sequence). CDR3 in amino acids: CASSLEAHNTEAFF. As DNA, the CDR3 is TGTGCCAGCAGCTTGGAGGCTCATAACACTGAAGCTTTCTTT.

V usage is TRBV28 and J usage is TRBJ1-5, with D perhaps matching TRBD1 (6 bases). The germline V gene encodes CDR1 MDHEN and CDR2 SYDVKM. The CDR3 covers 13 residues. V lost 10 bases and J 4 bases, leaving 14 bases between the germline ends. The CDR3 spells CATGARRNQPQHF. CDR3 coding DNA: TGTGCCACAGGGGCCAGGAGAAATCAGCCCCAGCATTTT.

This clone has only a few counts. The CDR3 is CATRDRGNYEQYF. The DNA for the CDR3 is TGTGCCACCAGGGACAGGGGGAACTACGAGCAGTACTTC. The gene calls are TRBV13 and TRBJ2-7; 11 nucleotides match TRBD1. Germline V gives CDR1 PRHDT, CDR2 FYEKMQ (reference sequence). V lost 10 bases to trimming and J lost 3 bases; unmatched junction nucleotides: 5. This CDR3 spans 13 amino acids.

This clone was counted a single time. The CDR3 protein is CASSYSDSAVLFF. The CDR3 DNA reads TGTGCCAGCAGTTACTCGGATAGTGCAGTACTGTTTTTT. The chain joins TRBV6-6 to TRBJ1-4; D not resolved. Germline V gene data show CDR1 as MNHNY and CDR2 as SVGAGI (reference sequence). Trimming took 0 bases from V and 13 from J, leaving 12 bases between them. There are 13 residues in the CDR3.

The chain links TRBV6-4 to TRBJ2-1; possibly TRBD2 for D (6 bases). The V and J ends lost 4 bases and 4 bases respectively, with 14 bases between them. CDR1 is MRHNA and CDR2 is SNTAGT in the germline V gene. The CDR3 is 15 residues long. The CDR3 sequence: CASSVDGSRYNEQFF. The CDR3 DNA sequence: TGTGCCAGCAGTGTTGACGGGAGCAGGTACAATGAGCAGTTCTTC.

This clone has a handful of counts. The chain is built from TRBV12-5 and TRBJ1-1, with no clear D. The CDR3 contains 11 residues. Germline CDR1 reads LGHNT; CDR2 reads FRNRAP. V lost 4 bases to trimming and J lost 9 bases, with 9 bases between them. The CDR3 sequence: CASGSGYQAFF. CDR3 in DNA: TGTGCTAGTGGTTCCGGGTACCAAGCTTTCTTT.

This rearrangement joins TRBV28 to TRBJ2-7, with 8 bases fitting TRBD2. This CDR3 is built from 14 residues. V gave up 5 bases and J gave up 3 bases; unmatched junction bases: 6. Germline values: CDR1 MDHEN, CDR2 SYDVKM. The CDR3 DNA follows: TGTGCCAGCAGTCCCGGGGGGGCCCTCTACGAGCAGTACTTC. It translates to CASSPGGALYEQYF.

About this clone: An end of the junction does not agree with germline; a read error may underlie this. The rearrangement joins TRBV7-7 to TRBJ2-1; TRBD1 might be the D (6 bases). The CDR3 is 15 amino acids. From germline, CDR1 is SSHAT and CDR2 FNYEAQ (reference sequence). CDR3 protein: CASSNRVGAYNEQFF. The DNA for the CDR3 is TGTGCTAGCAGCAACAGGGTTGGGGCCTACAATGAGCAGTTCTTC.